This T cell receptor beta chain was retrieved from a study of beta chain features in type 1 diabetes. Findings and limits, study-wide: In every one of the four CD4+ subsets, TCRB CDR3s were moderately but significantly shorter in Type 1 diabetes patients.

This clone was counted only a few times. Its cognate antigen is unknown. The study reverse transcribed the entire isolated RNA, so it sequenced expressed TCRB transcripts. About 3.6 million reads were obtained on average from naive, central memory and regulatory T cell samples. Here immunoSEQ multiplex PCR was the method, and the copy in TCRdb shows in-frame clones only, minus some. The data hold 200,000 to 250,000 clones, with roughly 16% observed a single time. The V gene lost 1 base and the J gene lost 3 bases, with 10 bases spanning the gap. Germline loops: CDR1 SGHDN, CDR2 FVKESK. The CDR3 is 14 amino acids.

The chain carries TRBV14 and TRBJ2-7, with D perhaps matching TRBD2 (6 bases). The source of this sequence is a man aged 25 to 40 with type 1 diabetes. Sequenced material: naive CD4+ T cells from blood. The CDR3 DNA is TGTGCCAGCAGCCAAGTCACTAGCCGCTACGAGCAGTACTTC. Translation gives CASSQVTSRYEQYF.